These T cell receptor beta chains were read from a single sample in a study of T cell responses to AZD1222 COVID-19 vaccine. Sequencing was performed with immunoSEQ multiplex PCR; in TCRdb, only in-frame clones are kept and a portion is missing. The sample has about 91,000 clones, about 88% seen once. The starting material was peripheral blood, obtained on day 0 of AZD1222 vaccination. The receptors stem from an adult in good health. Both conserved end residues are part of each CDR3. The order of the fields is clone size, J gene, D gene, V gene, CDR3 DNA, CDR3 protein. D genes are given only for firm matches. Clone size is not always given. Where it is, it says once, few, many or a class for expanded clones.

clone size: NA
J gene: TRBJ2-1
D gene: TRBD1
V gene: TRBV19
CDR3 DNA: TGTGCCAGTAGTATATCCCGGACAGGGGGGAATGAGCAGTTCTTC
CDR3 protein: CASSISRTGGNEQFF

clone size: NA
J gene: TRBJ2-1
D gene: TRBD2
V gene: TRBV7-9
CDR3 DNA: TGTGCCAGCAGCTTGGGAGGGTCCTACAATGAGCAGTTCTTC
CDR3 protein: CASSLGGSYNEQFF

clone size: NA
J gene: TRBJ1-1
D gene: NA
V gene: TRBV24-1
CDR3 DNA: TGTGCCACCAGTGATGGGAAAAACACTGAAGCTTTCTTT
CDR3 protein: CATSDGKNTEAFF

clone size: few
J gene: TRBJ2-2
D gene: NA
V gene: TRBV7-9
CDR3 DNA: TGTGCCACCGTGGGTTCCAGGAACACCGGGGAGCTGTTTTTT
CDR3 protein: CATVGSRNTGELFF

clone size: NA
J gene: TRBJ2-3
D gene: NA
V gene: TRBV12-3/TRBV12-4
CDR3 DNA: TGTGCCAGCAGTTTCATCGGAGGAGATACGCAGTATTTT
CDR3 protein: CASSFIGGDTQYF

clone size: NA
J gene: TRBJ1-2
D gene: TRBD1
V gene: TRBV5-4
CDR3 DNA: TGTGCCAGCAGCTTAGGGGACAGGGGTCCCAATGGTGGCTACACCTTC
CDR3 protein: CASSLGDRGPNGGYTF

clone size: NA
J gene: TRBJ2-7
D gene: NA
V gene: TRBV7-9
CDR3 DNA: TGTGCCAGCAGTTCCCAGGCAAACCGCTCCTACGAGCAGTACTTC
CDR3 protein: CASSSQANRSYEQYF

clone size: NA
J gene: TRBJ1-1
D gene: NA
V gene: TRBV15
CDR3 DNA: TGTGCCACCAGCAGCCAGGGAGGCACTGAAGCTTTCTTT
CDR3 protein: CATSSQGGTEAFF

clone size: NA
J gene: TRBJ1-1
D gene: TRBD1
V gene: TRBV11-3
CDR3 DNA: TGTGCCAGCAGCCACGGACAGGGTGCTGAAGCTTTCTTT
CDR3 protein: CASSHGQGAEAFF

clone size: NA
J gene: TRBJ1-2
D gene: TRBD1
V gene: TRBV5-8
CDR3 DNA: TGTGCCAGCAGCCCGGACAGGGGCTATGGCTACACCTTC
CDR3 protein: CASSPDRGYGYTF